These 18 T cell receptor beta chains came from one sample sequenced in a study of cytomegalovirus exposure and HLA in healthy donors. The data were produced by immunoSEQ multiplex PCR, yet TCRdb's version contains in-frame clones alone and is incomplete. This sample yields some 130,000 clones, of which roughly 90% are seen a single time; about 6% belongs to the top ten. The sequenced sample consisted of PBMCs. These receptors were obtained from a young woman in good health and CMV-seropositive.

The J gene is TRBJ2-5, the V gene TRBV6-4; tentative D call: TRBD1 (5 bases). Germline V gene data show CDR1 as MRHNA and CDR2 as SNTAGT. This CDR3 is 17 amino acids long. Trimming shortened V by 0 bases and J by 1 base, and 15 bases separated the two germline ends. The DNA of the CDR3 is TGTGCCAGCAGTGACTCGAGGAGCGACAGCCTCCAAGAGACCCAGTACTTC. Translating it yields CASSDSRSDSLQETQYF.

V and J are TRBV19 and TRBJ1-5; 8 positions agree with TRBD1. The junction had 11 bases not matched to a gene; V was cut back by 9 bases and J by 7 bases. The CDR3 loop spans 14 amino acids. Germline CDR1 is LNHDA and CDR2 is SQIVND (reference sequence). The CDR3 here is CASQPPGGGQPQHF. CDR3 DNA: TGTGCCAGCCAACCGCCAGGGGGCGGACAGCCCCAGCATTTT.

The chain combines TRBV7-2 with TRBJ1-3, with 7 nucleotides matching TRBD1. Germline V gives CDR1 SGHTA, CDR2 FQGNSA. The CDR3 totals 15 residues. Trimming at V came to 6 bases and at J to 4 bases, leaving 9 bases not matched to a gene. The CDR3 spells CASSPDRARGNTIYF. The CDR3 DNA reads as TGTGCCAGCAGTCCCGACAGGGCGCGAGGAAACACCATATATTTT.

This chain connects TRBV5-1 to TRBJ1-1; unclear D gene. The germline V gene has CDR1 SGHRS and CDR2 YFSETQ. There are 13 residues in the CDR3. Trimming took 3 bases from V and 5 from J, leaving 11 bases between them. In DNA, the CDR3 is TGCGCCAGCAGCTCCATCCCGGGGACTGAAGCTTTCTTT. This codes for CASSSIPGTEAFF.

The CDR3 region has the DNA TGTGCCAGCAGCTGCGACAGGGGGTACACTGAAGCTTTCTTT. Protein: CASSCDRGYTEAFF. V is TRBV12-1 and J is TRBJ1-1; the DNA was not used to check the table's D call, TRBD1. TRBV12-1 is shown as a pseudogene. The length of the CDR3 is 14 residues.

This clone showed up just once. The V call is TRBV4-1, the J call TRBJ1-2, with 12 bases that match TRBD1. This CDR3 region has 15 residues. The V and J ends lost 4 bases and 7 bases, in that order; junction bases with no gene match: 7. Germline V gene data show CDR1 as MGHRA and CDR2 as YSYEKL. The CDR3 loop reads CASSPTGQGARGYTF. DNA of the CDR3: TGCGCCAGCAGCCCGACGGGACAGGGGGCGCGTGGCTACACCTTC.

CDR3: CASSFRASGGLAKNIQYF. The CDR3 region has the DNA TGTGCCAGCAGTTTTAGGGCTAGCGGAGGCCTAGCCAAAAACATTCAGTACTTC. The J gene is TRBJ2-4, the V gene TRBV27, with 7 positions matching TRBD2. The CDR3 has 18 residues. V dropped 3 bases and J dropped 0; count of bases not matched to a gene: 11. Per the germline V gene, CDR1 is MNHEY and CDR2 is SMNVEV (reference sequence).

This chain links TRBV7-3 with TRBJ1-6; D is unclear. The V gene lost 1 base and the J gene lost 5 bases, with 18 bases spanning the gap. This CDR3 has 18 residues. Germline CDR1 and CDR2: SGHTA and FQGTGA. For the CDR3, the DNA is TGTGCCAGCAGCTTAAGGCCAGCGACGGCCGAGAATAATTCACCCCTCCACTTT. Translating it yields CASSLRPATAENNSPLHF.

CDR3 in amino acids: CASSQDPSGGPYNEQFF. The DNA of the CDR3 is TGTGCCAGCAGCCAAGATCCTAGCGGGGGACCCTACAATGAGCAGTTCTTC. V and J are TRBV4-2 and TRBJ2-1, with 10 bases matching TRBD2. With V trimmed by 0 bases and J by 2 bases, 4 bases remained unmatched. Germline V gives CDR1 LGHNA, CDR2 YNFKEQ. The CDR3 spans 17 residues.

This sequence joins TRBV19 and TRBJ1-4, with TRBD1 matching 11 bases. The CDR3 is 14 amino acids. Germline V gene lookup returns CDR1 LNHDA and CDR2 SQIVND (reference sequence). J lost 8 bases, V lost 3 bases, and 2 bases had no gene match. As DNA, the CDR3 is TGTGCCAGTAGTATTGGACAGGGGGCGGAAAAACTGTTTTTT. Its translation: CASSIGQGAEKLFF.

The V and J genes are TRBV18 and TRBJ2-1; the match to TRBD1 covers 7 bases. CDR3 size: 16 residues. V shed 5 bases and J 0 bases; nucleotides not matched to a gene: 7. Per the germline V gene, CDR1 is KGHSH and CDR2 is LQKENI. The CDR3 region is CASSGPTGRSYNEQFF. The CDR3 nucleotides are TGTGCCAGCTCAGGACCGACAGGGCGCTCCTACAATGAGCAGTTCTTC.

The chain carries TRBV9 and TRBJ2-3; D possibly corresponds to TRBD2 (6 bases). The germline V gene has CDR1 SGDLS and CDR2 YYNGEE. This CDR3 region has 15 residues. The V end was cut by 0 bases, the J end by 4 bases, with 12 bases between. The CDR3 coding sequence is TGTGCCAGCAGCGTAGGCTTCGGGAGAGCAGATACGCAGTATTTT. Translated: CASSVGFGRADTQYF.

The chain carries TRBV23-1 and TRBJ2-1; 11 nucleotides align to TRBD2. TRBV23-1 qualifies as an ORF whose function is uncertain. The CDR3 covers 14 residues. After removal of 7 bases from V and 8 bases from J, the junction contained 7 bases not matched to a gene. The CDR3 region has the DNA TGCGCCAGCACACCGGGACTAGCGGTCGATGAGCAGTTCTTC. The encoded protein is CASTPGLAVDEQFF.

The V call is TRBV7-9, the J call TRBJ2-3, with D maybe TRBD1 (5 bases). Trimming left V 4 bases short and J 1 base short, with 9 bases between. The CDR3 has 14 amino acids. Germline values: CDR1 SEHNR, CDR2 FQNEAQ (reference sequence). This CDR3 is CASSWGEGTDTQYF. The DNA of the CDR3 is TGTGCCAGCAGCTGGGGCGAGGGCACAGATACGCAGTATTTT.

V is TRBV11-3 and J is TRBJ1-2; D is perhaps TRBD1 (6 bases). Germline V gene lookup returns CDR1 SGHNT and CDR2 YENEEA. The CDR3 spans 15 residues. Trimming took 3 bases from V and 8 from J, leaving 19 bases between them. CDR3 in amino acids: CASSFRGPSTTGYTF. CDR3 bases: TGTGCCAGCAGCTTCAGGGGCCCATCAACCACCGGCTACACCTTC.

The chain carries TRBV18 and TRBJ1-1, with TRBD1 identical over 9 bases. CDR1 and CDR2 (germline): KGHSH, LQKENI. The CDR3 totals 15 residues. With 0 bases clipped from V and 8 bases from J, the junction kept 7 bases outside the gene matches. The CDR3 loop reads CASSPPTGGGREAFF. In nucleotides, the CDR3 is TGTGCCAGCTCACCACCCACAGGGGGCGGACGGGAAGCTTTCTTT.

This rearrangement joins TRBV6-5 to TRBJ1-4; no clear D. CDR1 and CDR2 (germline): MNHEY, SVGAGI. The germline V and J ends were trimmed by 5 bases and 3 bases, with 10 bases remaining between them. There are 14 residues in the CDR3. CDR3 region: CASSIQMPNEKLFF. The CDR3 DNA is TGTGCCAGCAGTATCCAGATGCCTAATGAAAAACTGTTTTTT.

This clone was observed once. J is TRBJ1-2 and V is TRBV15; TRBD1 might be the D (6 bases). The germline V gene encodes CDR1 LNHNV and CDR2 YYDKDF (reference sequence). V lost 1 base and J 3 bases, leaving 15 bases between the germline ends. The CDR3 has 16 residues. CDR3: CATSRGSGGADYGYTF. CDR3 coding DNA: TGTGCCACCAGCAGAGGGAGCGGGGGGGCGGACTATGGCTACACCTTC.